The 24 T cell receptor beta chains below were found in one sample sequenced in a study of shared clonotypes between healthy human individuals (dated by TCRdb to between 2020 and 2021). Receptors were amplified or captured by the immunoSEQ multiplex PCR assay. Drawn from immuneACCESS, this table holds only the in-frame rearrangements with V and J called that TCRdb kept. Clones are partly lost; checked studies trace under half to an unresolved V gene and leave the rest unexplained. The sample table records more than 2,000,000 clones; over 85% of these occur just once. The top ten clonotypes cover under 0.45% of the sample. The sequenced sample was naive CD4+ T cells from PBMCs. The cell subset or site label, read with the paper, signifies: CD45RA+ positively selected. The source is a man younger than 30 in good health. Some clones in this sample may be carry-over from other donors' samples.

CDR3 amino acids: CASSRNVETYQPQHF. Written as DNA, the CDR3 is TGTGCCAGCAGCCGTAATGTAGAGACTTATCAGCCCCAGCATTTT. The rearrangement joins TRBV11-2 to TRBJ1-5; D is unclear. The CDR3 sequence is 15 residues long. Per the germline V gene, CDR1 is SGHAT and CDR2 is FQNNGV. Trimming left V 5 bases short and J 5 bases short, with 16 bases between.

The chain combines TRBV2 with TRBJ1-5, with D possibly matching TRBD1 (6 bases). Trimming took off 3 bases at V and 7 bases at J, with 16 bases between the two ends. Germline assignment: CDR1 SNHLY and CDR2 FYNNEI. The CDR3 totals 15 residues. CDR3 DNA sequence: TGTGCCAGCAGTGAGGTGGACAGCCTGAGGCAGCCCCAGCATTTT. It specifies CASSEVDSLRQPQHF.

This clone was seen more than once but under ten times. The gene calls are TRBV28 and TRBJ1-5, with D unresolved. The CDR3 runs to 13 residues. Trimming took 8 bases from V and 0 from J, leaving 8 bases between them. Germline CDR1 is MDHEN and CDR2 is SYDVKM. DNA for the CDR3: TGTGCCAGCCTGGATTATAGCAATCAGCCCCAGCATTTT. Residues: CASLDYSNQPQHF.

This chain links TRBV5-6 with TRBJ2-6; D may be TRBD2 (5 bases). The CDR3 length is 17 residues. Germline CDR1 is SGHDT and CDR2 is YYEEEE. V dropped 2 bases and J dropped 4 bases, with 16 bases sitting between them. DNA of the CDR3: TGTGCCAGCAGCTTCACGGTGAGGGCTATCGGGGCCAACGTCCTGACTTTC. It specifies CASSFTVRAIGANVLTF.

The genes are TRBV29-1 and TRBJ2-5, with 7 bases that match TRBD1. The CDR3 is 15 residues long. V gave up 1 base and J gave up 2 bases; unmatched junction bases: 7. The germline V gene encodes CDR1 SQVTM and CDR2 ANQGSEA. Here the CDR3 reads CSVEGSGGRQETQYF. The CDR3 bases are TGCAGCGTTGAAGGGTCAGGGGGTAGACAAGAGACCCAGTACTTC.

This clone came up a few times. The chain has TRBV27 and TRBJ1-5; a weak D match, TRBD1 (6 bases). The ends were cut back, 2 bases at V and 3 bases at J, with 14 bases in the middle. The CDR3 runs to 16 residues. Per germline, CDR1 MNHEY and CDR2 SMNVEV (reference sequence). CDR3 bases: TGTGCCAGCAGTTTAACTTGGGACACCGTCAATCAGCCCCAGCATTTT. It codes for CASSLTWDTVNQPQHF.

The V and J genes are TRBV11-2 and TRBJ1-1; D unclear. CDR1 is SGHAT, CDR2 FQNNGV, per germline. Trimming took off 4 bases at V and 0 bases at J, with 6 bases between the two ends. The CDR3 covers 13 residues. DNA for the CDR3: TGTGCCAGCAGCTCAACTATGAACACTGAAGCTTTCTTT. This encodes CASSSTMNTEAFF.

This clone has only one observation. Other DNA sequences in the same sample also yield this CDR3. V usage is TRBV5-1 and J usage is TRBJ2-5; the match to TRBD2 covers 9 bases. Germline lookup yields CDR1 SGHRS and CDR2 YFSETQ. The length of the CDR3 is 15 residues. Germline trimming cut 0 bases from V and 2 bases from J; bases unmatched to any gene: 2. CDR3 bases: TGCGCCAGCAGCTTGGGACTAGCGGAACAAGAGACCCAGTACTTC. This gives the protein CASSLGLAEQETQYF.

The J gene is TRBJ1-2, the V gene TRBV12-5; 8 bases match TRBD1. Germline loops: CDR1 LGHNT, CDR2 FRNRAP. The V segment lost 1 base and the J segment 8 bases; nucleotides outside the gene matches: 9. The CDR3 consists of 15 residues. The CDR3 region has the DNA TGTGCTAGTGGTTTGGCACTGGACAGGGATCGAGGCTACACCTTC. This encodes CASGLALDRDRGYTF.

The chain has TRBV10-3 and TRBJ2-7; D is ambiguous. The CDR3 has 14 amino acids. Trimming cost V 0 bases and J 7 bases, with 13 bases left between them. The germline CDR1 and CDR2 sequences are ENHRY and SYGVKD. The CDR3 loop is CAISESTRPLEQYF. CDR3 nucleotides: TGTGCCATCAGTGAGTCGACTCGGCCCTTGGAGCAGTACTTC.

On this clone itself: This sample also contains other DNA sequences that code for the same CDR3. The genes are TRBV7-2 and TRBJ2-3, with D possibly being TRBD1 (5 bases). V was cut by 1 base and J by 0 bases, with 5 bases left in between. Germline CDR1 reads SGHTA; CDR2 reads FQGNSA. This CDR3 region has 14 residues. The CDR3: CASSLEGSTDTQYF. DNA for the CDR3: TGTGCCAGCAGCTTAGAGGGGAGCACAGATACGCAGTATTTT.

The chain is built from TRBV28 and TRBJ1-2; TRBD1 matches 7 bases. V gave up 3 bases and J gave up 8 bases; unmatched junction bases: 15. This CDR3 spans 16 amino acids. Germline values: CDR1 MDHEN, CDR2 SYDVKM. The CDR3 DNA sequence: TGTGCCAGCAGTTTGGGGTTGACAGGGAAGTTGGGCGGCTACACCTTC. It is translated as CASSLGLTGKLGGYTF.

The chain combines TRBV21-1 with TRBJ1-5. TRBV21-1 is noted as a pseudogene. This CDR3 region has 12 residues. The CDR3 region is CAKEGPGQPQHF. CDR3 DNA sequence: TGTGCGAAAGAGGGGCCGGGTCAGCCCCAGCATTTT.

As for this clone: Different DNA sequences within this sample yield the same CDR3. V is TRBV9 and J is TRBJ2-1; TRBD1 is a possible D gene (5 bases). Trimming left V 1 base short and J 0 bases short, with 11 bases between. CDR1 and CDR2 (germline): SGDLS, YYNGEE. CDR3 size: 16 residues. The chain's CDR3 is CASSVQGSSSYNEQFF. The CDR3 DNA sequence: TGTGCCAGCAGCGTACAGGGATCCAGCTCCTACAATGAGCAGTTCTTC.

This chain joins TRBV19 and TRBJ2-7, with no clear D. CDR1 LNHDA and CDR2 SQIVND come from the germline V gene (reference sequence). The V gene lost 7 bases and the J gene lost 3 bases, with 16 bases spanning the gap. The CDR3 sequence is 14 residues long. CDR3: CASTPSIDRYEQYF. CDR3 DNA sequence: TGTGCCAGTACCCCTAGTATAGACCGCTACGAGCAGTACTTC.

The chain has TRBV5-1 and TRBJ2-7; either TRBD1 or TRBD2 may fit D (5 bases each). Germline CDR1 reads SGHRS; CDR2 reads YFSETQ. V was trimmed by 4 bases and J by 7 bases, leaving 21 bases between them. The CDR3 consists of 15 residues. The CDR3 DNA reads TGCGCCAGCAGCCCGGGACGAGATCAGAGTCCGGAGCAGTACTTC. The encoded protein is CASSPGRDQSPEQYF.

The V gene is TRBV11-3, the J gene TRBJ2-6; 7 positions match TRBD1. V lost 5 bases, J lost 0 bases, and 7 bases stayed unmatched. The CDR3 covers 17 residues. CDR1 and CDR2 (germline): SGHNT, YENEEA. The CDR3 DNA sequence: TGTGCCAGCAGCCCAGGGACAGCGTACTCTGGGGCCAACGTCCTGACTTTC. Amino acid sequence: CASSPGTAYSGANVLTF.

This chain uses TRBV6-6 with TRBJ2-7, with no clear D. Germline V gene sequence: CDR1 MNHNY, CDR2 SVGAGI (reference sequence). The CDR3 totals 15 residues. Trimming cost V 8 bases and J 7 bases, with 24 bases left between them. This chain's CDR3 is CASLRSKDGLGEQYF. The CDR3 DNA sequence: TGTGCCAGCCTAAGAAGTAAGGACGGCCTGGGAGAGCAGTACTTC.

In nucleotides, the CDR3 is TGTGCCAGCAGCGTCATACCTCCCGATACGCAGTATTTT. This encodes CASSVIPPDTQYF. The rearrangement uses TRBV9 and TRBJ2-3, with D uncertain. Germline CDR1 is SGDLS and CDR2 is YYNGEE. V shed 2 bases and J shed 6 bases, with 10 bases lying between them. The CDR3 is 13 amino acids.

The chain has TRBV7-2 and TRBJ2-6; D remains unclear. The CDR3 length is 19 residues. The V and J ends lost 2 bases and 0 bases respectively, with 17 bases between them. The germline V gene encodes CDR1 SGHTA and CDR2 FQGNSA. CDR3 sequence (DNA): TGTGCCAGCAGCTTAAGTGCGCCCAACTTGGGCTCTGGGGCCAACGTCCTGACTTTC. It specifies CASSLSAPNLGSGANVLTF.

A note on this clone: Other DNA variants within this sample encode the same CDR3. This rearrangement joins TRBV5-1 to TRBJ1-2; no clear D. The CDR3 spans 13 residues. Germline values: CDR1 SGHRS, CDR2 YFSETQ. Trimming cost V 1 base and J 5 bases, with 9 bases left between them. Here the CDR3 DNA reads TGCGCCAGCAGCTTGACTGGGGAGTATGGCTACACCTTC. It translates to CASSLTGEYGYTF.

The rearrangement uses TRBV27 and TRBJ2-1; tentative D call: TRBD2 (5 bases). Germline V gives CDR1 MNHEY, CDR2 SMNVEV (reference sequence). V lost 5 bases, J lost 0 bases, and 17 bases lay in between. This CDR3 is 17 amino acids long. The CDR3 loop reads CASSPRPPGSSYNEQFF. The CDR3 DNA sequence: TGTGCCAGCAGTCCCCGCCCCCCGGGGAGCTCCTACAATGAGCAGTTCTTC.

J is TRBJ2-2 and V is TRBV27, with D perhaps matching TRBD1 (6 bases). V was clipped by 3 bases and J by 0 bases, with 11 bases between them. This CDR3 contains 16 residues. Per germline, CDR1 MNHEY and CDR2 SMNVEV (reference sequence). CDR3: CASSFSGQPNTGELFF. The CDR3 nucleotides read TGTGCCAGCAGTTTTTCCGGACAGCCGAACACCGGGGAGCTGTTTTTT.

The rearrangement joins TRBV11-1 to TRBJ2-6, with D tentatively TRBD2 (5 bases). The germline gives CDR1 SGHAT, CDR2 FQDESV (reference sequence). The V gene lost 4 bases and the J gene lost 0 bases, with 16 bases spanning the gap. This CDR3 has 18 residues. The DNA of the CDR3 is TGTGCCAGCAGCTCGCTGGGTGGGGAGTACTCTGGGGCCAACGTCCTGACTTTC. It encodes CASSSLGGEYSGANVLTF.